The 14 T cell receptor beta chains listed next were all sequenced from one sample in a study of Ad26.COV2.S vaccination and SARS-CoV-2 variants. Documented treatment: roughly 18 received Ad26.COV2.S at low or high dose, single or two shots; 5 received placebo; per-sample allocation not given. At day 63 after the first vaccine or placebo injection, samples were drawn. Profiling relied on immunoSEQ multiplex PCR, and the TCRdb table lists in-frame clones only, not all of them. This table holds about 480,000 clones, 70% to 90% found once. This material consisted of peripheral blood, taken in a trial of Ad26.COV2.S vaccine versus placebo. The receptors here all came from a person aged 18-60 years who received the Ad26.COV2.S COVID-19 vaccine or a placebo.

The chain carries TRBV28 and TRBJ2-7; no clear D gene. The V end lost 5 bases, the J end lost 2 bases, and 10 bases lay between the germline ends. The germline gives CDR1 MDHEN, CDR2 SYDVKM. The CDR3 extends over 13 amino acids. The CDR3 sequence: CASSTPVPYEQYF. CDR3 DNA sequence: TGTGCCAGCAGTACCCCGGTCCCCTACGAGCAGTACTTC. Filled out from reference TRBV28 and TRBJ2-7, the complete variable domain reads DVKVTQSSRYLVKRTGEKVFLECVQDMDHENMFWYRQDPGLGLRLIYFSYDVKMKEKGDIPEGYSVSREKKERFSLILESASTNQTSMYLCASSTPVPYEQYFGPGTRLTVT.

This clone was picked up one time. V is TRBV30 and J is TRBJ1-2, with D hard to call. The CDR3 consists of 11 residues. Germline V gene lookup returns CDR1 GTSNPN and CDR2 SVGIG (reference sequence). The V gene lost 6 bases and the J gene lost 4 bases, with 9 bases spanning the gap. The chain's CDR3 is CACAGGYGYTF. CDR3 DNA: TGTGCCTGTGCAGGAGGCTATGGCTACACCTTC.

The CDR3 reads CAWSVRRGDEKLFF. CDR3 nucleotide sequence: TGTGCCTGGAGTGTACGGCGGGGGGATGAAAAACTGTTTTTT. The chain couples TRBV30 to TRBJ1-4; D might be TRBD1 (5 bases). Trimming removed 0 bases from V and 6 bases from J, with 11 bases in between. Germline CDR1 is GTSNPN and CDR2 is SVGIG (reference sequence). CDR3 length: 14 residues.

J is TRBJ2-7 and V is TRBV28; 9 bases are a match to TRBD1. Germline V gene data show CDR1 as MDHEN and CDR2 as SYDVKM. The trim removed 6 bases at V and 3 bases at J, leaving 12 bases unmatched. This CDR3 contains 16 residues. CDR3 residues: CASSPGDRVRFYEQYF. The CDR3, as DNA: TGTGCCAGCAGCCCAGGGGACAGGGTTAGGTTCTACGAGCAGTACTTC.

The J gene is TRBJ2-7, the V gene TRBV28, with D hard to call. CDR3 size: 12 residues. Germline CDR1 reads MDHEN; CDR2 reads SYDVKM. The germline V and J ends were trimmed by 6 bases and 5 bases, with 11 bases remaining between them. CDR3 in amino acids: CASRYGHDEQYF. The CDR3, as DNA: TGTGCCAGCAGATACGGGCACGACGAGCAGTACTTC.

CDR3 in amino acids: CAVRGASYNSPLHF. CDR3 sequence (DNA): TGTGCCGTCCGGGGAGCCTCCTATAATTCACCCCTCCACTTT. V is TRBV19 and J is TRBJ1-6; no clear D. Trimming left V 11 bases short and J 0 bases short, with 11 bases between. The germline gives CDR1 LNHDA, CDR2 SQIVND (reference sequence). The CDR3 contains 14 residues. Full variable domain (remainder filled in from reference TRBV19 and TRBJ1-6): DGGITQSPKYLFRKEGQNVTLSCEQNLNHDAMYWYRQDPGQGLRLIYYSQIVNDFQKGDIAEGYSVSREKKESFPLTVTSAQKNPTAFYLCAVRGASYNSPLHFGNGTRLTVT.

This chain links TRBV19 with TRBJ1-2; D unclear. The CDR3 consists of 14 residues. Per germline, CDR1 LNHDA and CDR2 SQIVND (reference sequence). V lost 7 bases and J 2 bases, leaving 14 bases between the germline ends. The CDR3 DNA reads TGTGCCAGTACCCCCCTAGGGATCAACTATGGCTACACCTTC. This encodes CASTPLGINYGYTF.

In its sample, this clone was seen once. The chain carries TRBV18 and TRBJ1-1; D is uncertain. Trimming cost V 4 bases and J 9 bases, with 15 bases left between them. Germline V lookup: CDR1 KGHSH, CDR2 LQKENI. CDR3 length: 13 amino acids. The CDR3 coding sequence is TGTGCCAGCTCACGACCTCCACCAGGCCAAGCTTTCTTT. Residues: CASSRPPPGQAFF.

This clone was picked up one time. The CDR3 coding sequence is TGTGCCAGCAGCCCCGGGCCACCACGAGCTGAAAAACTGTTTTTT. The encoded protein is CASSPGPPRAEKLFF. The chain uses TRBV7-9 and TRBJ1-4; D not certain. The germline V gene has CDR1 SEHNR and CDR2 FQNEAQ (reference sequence). Deletions cut 5 bases from V and 7 bases from J, with 17 bases between. This CDR3 comprises 15 residues.

DNA for the CDR3: TGCGCCAGCAGCTTTACGGGGGGGACGGCTTTCTTT. Residues: CASSFTGGTAFF. The rearrangement links TRBV5-1 to TRBJ1-1; possible D gene TRBD1, 5 bases. Germline CDR1 SGHRS, CDR2 YFSETQ. With 2 bases removed from V and 11 bases from J, the gap between germline ends came to 13 bases. The CDR3 covers 12 residues. The full variable domain, rest sourced from reference TRBV5-1 and TRBJ1-1, is KAGVTQTPRYLIKTRGQQVTLSCSPISGHRSVSWYQQTPGQGLQFLFEYFSETQRNKGNFPGRFSGRQFSNSRSEMNVSTLELGDSALYLCASSFTGGTAFFGQGTRLTVV.

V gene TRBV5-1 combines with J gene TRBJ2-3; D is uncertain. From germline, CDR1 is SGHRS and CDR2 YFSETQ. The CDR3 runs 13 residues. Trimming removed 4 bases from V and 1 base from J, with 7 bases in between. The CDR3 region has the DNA TGCGCCAGCAGCCCTGGTGGCACAGATACGCAGTATTTT. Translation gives CASSPGGTDTQYF.

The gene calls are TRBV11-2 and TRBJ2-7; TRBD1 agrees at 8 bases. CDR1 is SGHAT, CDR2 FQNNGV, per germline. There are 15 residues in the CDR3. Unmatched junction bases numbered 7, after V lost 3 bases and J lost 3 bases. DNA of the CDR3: TGTGCCAGCAGCTTCGCCGGGACAGGTGGCTACGAGCAGTACTTC. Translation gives CASSFAGTGGYEQYF.

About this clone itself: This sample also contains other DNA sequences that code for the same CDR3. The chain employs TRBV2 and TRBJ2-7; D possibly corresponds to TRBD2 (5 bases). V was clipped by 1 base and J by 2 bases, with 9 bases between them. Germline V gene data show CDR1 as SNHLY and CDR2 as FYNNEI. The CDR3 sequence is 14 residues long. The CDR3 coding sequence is TGTGCCAGCAGTGAAGGAGGGTTAGCCTACGAGCAGTACTTC. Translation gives CASSEGGLAYEQYF.

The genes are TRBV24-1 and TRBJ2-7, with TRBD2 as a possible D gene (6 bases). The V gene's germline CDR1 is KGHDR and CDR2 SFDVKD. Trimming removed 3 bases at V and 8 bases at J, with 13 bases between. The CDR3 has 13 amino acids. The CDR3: CATSDEAGRKQYF. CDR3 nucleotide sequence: TGTGCCACCAGTGATGAGGCGGGGCGTAAGCAGTACTTC.